The TCR beta chain under discussion was sequenced for a study of CD8 T cells in ankylosing spondylitis. Overall study results and limits: Typical of ankylosing spondylitis blood, it appeared, was a TCR beta motif of seven to nine highly homologous variants. Reports say disease-linked clones showed up significantly more in matched ankylosing spondylitis synovial fluid. Disease-linked clones had a CD8+ phenotype and relatively low frequency in peripheral blood.

TCRdb reprocessed the 5' RACE reads via MiXCR and lists one record per CDR3 protein. This table has about 800,000 distinct CDR3 sequences, about an eighth appearing once. This CDR3 comprises 14 residues. Trimming took off 4 bases at V and 1 base at J, with 11 bases between the two ends. Germline CDR1 and CDR2: WNHNN and SYGVQD (reference sequence). On this clonotype: Its antigen is as yet unknown.

This rearrangement joins TRBV10-1 to TRBJ2-7; D is uncertain. The source of this sequence is a male donor with ankylosing spondylitis. Sequencing input: blood, either unsorted or a sorted T cell fraction (not recorded which). CDR3 in DNA: TGCGCCAGCAGTGCGGTTTACGGATCCTACGAGCAGTACTTC. It yields the protein CASSAVYGSYEQYF.